Detailed here is one T cell receptor beta chain. Its cognate antigen is unknown. Naive CD8 cells were CD45RO-negative, positively selected for CCR7, excluding terminally differentiated effector memory CD45RA+ cells. The donors, all of them Caucasian adults, lived in Nashville, Tennessee. This specimen comes from a study of shared clonotypes between healthy human individuals. General study results and limits: Generally, naive subsets (rather than memory subsets) showed larger estimated richness. In contrast to clonotypes shared by all four donors, non-shared clonotypes had lower generation probabilities.

The V gene lost 5 bases and the J gene lost 0 bases, with 14 bases spanning the gap. CDR1 SGHVS and CDR2 FQNEAQ come from the germline V gene. This CDR3 has 16 residues. For sorted subsets, 150 to 200 ng DNA per replicate equaled around 30,000 T cell genomes. Clones were sequenced by immunoSEQ multiplex PCR, and TCRdb holds only the in-frame ones, with some missing. The sample carries more than 2 million clones, 93% recorded once. V is TRBV7-8 and J is TRBJ2-1; D is possibly TRBD1 (6 bases). This clonotype was obtained from a man between 18 and 35 years old in good health. Some clones in this sample may be carry-over from other donors' samples. The source material was naive CD8+ T cells from PBMCs. CDR3 nucleotide sequence: TGTGCCAGCAGCGGTCAGGGGCGTAGCTCCTACAATGAGCAGTTCTTC. Translation: CASSGQGRSSYNEQFF.